The rows below give T cell receptor beta chains drawn from one sample of a study of technical replicates of blood from several donors. Profiled with immunoSEQ multiplex PCR; TCRdb holds only in-frame clones, not every one. The sample lists some 90,000 clones, approximately 95% occurring once. The material sequenced was T cells isolated from PBMCs. These receptor sequences come from a human donor in good health. CDR3s include the opening cysteine and the closing phenylalanine or tryptophan. A D gene is named only where the DNA matches it firmly. Some rows mark clone size as missing; the rest say once, few, many or name a class of expanded clone.

D gene: NA
clone size: NA
V gene: TRBV6-1
J gene: TRBJ1-1
CDR3 DNA: TGTGCCAGCACCCGTGGCAGTTCTCCTGAAGCTTTCTTT
CDR3 protein: CASTRGSSPEAFF

D gene: NA
clone size: NA
V gene: TRBV15
J gene: TRBJ2-7
CDR3 DNA: TGTGCCACCAGCAGCGCCGGGAGAGCCTACGAGCAGTACTTC
CDR3 protein: CATSSAGRAYEQYF

D gene: NA
clone size: once
V gene: TRBV11-3
J gene: TRBJ1-4
CDR3 DNA: TGTGCCAGCAGCTTAGATCGAACAGAGAATGAAAAACTGTTTTTT
CDR3 protein: CASSLDRTENEKLFF

D gene: NA
clone size: once
V gene: TRBV7-2
J gene: TRBJ2-1
CDR3 DNA: TGTGCCAGCAGCTACGACACGCTAAAATACAATGAGCAGTTCTTC
CDR3 protein: CASSYDTLKYNEQFF

D gene: NA
clone size: NA
V gene: TRBV5-4
J gene: TRBJ2-3
CDR3 DNA: TGTGCCAGCTCTCGACACGGAGATACGCAGTATTTT
CDR3 protein: CASSRHGDTQYF

D gene: TRBD1
clone size: NA
V gene: TRBV5-1
J gene: TRBJ1-1
CDR3 DNA: TGCGCCAGCAGATGGGACAGCGATGAAGCTTTCTTT
CDR3 protein: CASRWDSDEAFF

D gene: NA
clone size: once
V gene: TRBV2
J gene: TRBJ2-5
CDR3 DNA: TGTGCCAGCAGTGATTGGACTTCCCAAGAGACCCAGTACTTC
CDR3 protein: CASSDWTSQETQYF

D gene: TRBD1
clone size: NA
V gene: TRBV5-1
J gene: TRBJ2-7
CDR3 DNA: TGCGCCAGCAGATGGAGACAGGACAGGAACTACGAGCAGTACTTC
CDR3 protein: CASRWRQDRNYEQYF

D gene: NA
clone size: NA
V gene: TRBV5-6
J gene: TRBJ1-1
CDR3 DNA: TGTGCCAGCAGCTCCAGAGGGCTCACTGAAGCTTTCTTT
CDR3 protein: CASSSRGLTEAFF

D gene: TRBD2
clone size: NA
V gene: TRBV5-1
J gene: TRBJ2-7
CDR3 DNA: TGCGCCAGCAGCCTGAATGGGGGGACTAGCGGCTACGAGCAGTACTTC
CDR3 protein: CASSLNGGTSGYEQYF

D gene: TRBD1
clone size: NA
V gene: TRBV5-1
J gene: TRBJ1-1
CDR3 DNA: TGCGCCAGCAGCTTGGCATCAGTCAGGGGGTCCACTGAAGCTTTCTTT
CDR3 protein: CASSLASVRGSTEAFF

D gene: TRBD2
clone size: NA
V gene: TRBV5-1
J gene: TRBJ2-7
CDR3 DNA: TGCGCCAGCAGCACTACAGGGCAGGCGGGGGGCGAGCAGTACTTC
CDR3 protein: CASSTTGQAGGEQYF

D gene: NA
clone size: NA
V gene: TRBV19
J gene: TRBJ1-2
CDR3 DNA: TGTGCCAGTAGTATCGAGAAACTCAGGGGCTACACCTTC
CDR3 protein: CASSIEKLRGYTF

D gene: TRBD1
clone size: NA
V gene: TRBV9
J gene: TRBJ1-5
CDR3 DNA: TGTGCCAGCAAACCGCCAGGGGGCGTCAATCAGCCCCAGCATTTT
CDR3 protein: CASKPPGGVNQPQHF

D gene: TRBD2
clone size: NA
V gene: TRBV7-2
J gene: TRBJ2-1
CDR3 DNA: TGTGCCAGCAGCTTAGCAGTAGCGGGAGAGGAGATTAAGTTCTTC
CDR3 protein: CASSLAVAGEEIKFF

D gene: NA
clone size: NA
V gene: TRBV9
J gene: TRBJ2-5
CDR3 DNA: TGTGCCAGCAGCGTACAGGGGCTTCAAGAGACCCAGTACTTC
CDR3 protein: CASSVQGLQETQYF

D gene: NA
clone size: NA
V gene: TRBV28
J gene: TRBJ1-1
CDR3 DNA: TGTGCCAGCAGTCAGGGGTGGATGAACACTGAAGCTTTCTTT
CDR3 protein: CASSQGWMNTEAFF

D gene: NA
clone size: NA
V gene: TRBV29-1
J gene: TRBJ2-3
CDR3 DNA: TGCAGCGTTGAGTCTAGCACAGATACGCAGTATTTT
CDR3 protein: CSVESSTDTQYF

D gene: NA
clone size: once
V gene: TRBV19
J gene: TRBJ2-7
CDR3 DNA: TGTGCCAGTAGTCCGATGGGGCGCAGGGTCTTGGGCGAGCAGTACTTC
CDR3 protein: CASSPMGRRVLGEQYF

D gene: NA
clone size: NA
V gene: TRBV7-3
J gene: TRBJ2-1
CDR3 DNA: TGTGCCAGCAGCTTAATGCCCGAGAGCTCCTACAATGAGCAGTTCTTC
CDR3 protein: CASSLMPESSYNEQFF

D gene: NA
clone size: NA
V gene: TRBV6-5
J gene: TRBJ2-1
CDR3 DNA: TGTGCCAGCAGTTCCACCGGGATTCCCTACAATGAGCAGTTCTTC
CDR3 protein: CASSSTGIPYNEQFF

D gene: NA
clone size: few
V gene: TRBV13
J gene: TRBJ1-1
CDR3 DNA: TGTGCCAGCAGCTCGGGACAAGCCAACACTGAAGCTTTCTTT
CDR3 protein: CASSSGQANTEAFF

D gene: TRBD1
clone size: NA
V gene: TRBV9
J gene: TRBJ1-1
CDR3 DNA: TGTGCCAGCAGCGTAGAGGGCAGGGGGGCTGAAGCTTTCTTT
CDR3 protein: CASSVEGRGAEAFF

D gene: TRBD2
clone size: NA
V gene: TRBV5-5
J gene: TRBJ2-7
CDR3 DNA: TGTGCCAGCAGCTTGAGGCCGGGACTAGCGAACGAGCAGTACTTC
CDR3 protein: CASSLRPGLANEQYF

D gene: TRBD2
clone size: NA
V gene: TRBV5-1
J gene: TRBJ2-3
CDR3 DNA: TGCGCCAGCAGCTCGGGGGGTGAAAGGGATACGCAGTATTTT
CDR3 protein: CASSSGGERDTQYF

D gene: TRBD1
clone size: NA
V gene: TRBV28
J gene: TRBJ2-1
CDR3 DNA: TGTGCCAGCAGTCCTCCAGGGGGTATCAATGAGCAGTTCTTC
CDR3 protein: CASSPPGGINEQFF

D gene: TRBD1
clone size: NA
V gene: TRBV6-6
J gene: TRBJ1-5
CDR3 DNA: TGTGCCAGCAGCGGGACAGATGCAATCAGCCCCCAGCATTTT
CDR3 protein: CASSGTDAISPQHF

D gene: TRBD1
clone size: NA
V gene: TRBV9
J gene: TRBJ2-3
CDR3 DNA: TGTGCCAGCAGGGGACAGAGCACAGATACGCAGTATTTT
CDR3 protein: CASRGQSTDTQYF

D gene: TRBD2
clone size: NA
V gene: TRBV7-2
J gene: TRBJ2-7
CDR3 DNA: TGTGCCAGCAGCTTAGCCGCTAGCGGGAGATTCTACGAGCAGTACTTC
CDR3 protein: CASSLAASGRFYEQYF

D gene: NA
clone size: NA
V gene: TRBV29-1
J gene: TRBJ1-1
CDR3 DNA: TGCAGCGCCGGCGACACCGCTGAAGCTTTCTTT
CDR3 protein: CSAGDTAEAFF

D gene: TRBD2
clone size: NA
V gene: TRBV11-3
J gene: TRBJ2-1
CDR3 DNA: TGTGCCAGCAGCTTTCGCCCGGGAGGGGGCAATGAGCAGTTCTTC
CDR3 protein: CASSFRPGGGNEQFF

D gene: NA
clone size: NA
V gene: TRBV12-5
J gene: TRBJ2-7
CDR3 DNA: TGTGCTAGTGGTCCCCTCGGAGAGTACTTC
CDR3 protein: CASGPLGEYF

D gene: TRBD1
clone size: NA
V gene: TRBV9
J gene: TRBJ1-5
CDR3 DNA: TGTGCCAGCAGCGTAACAGGGGATAACAATCAGCCCCAGCATTTT
CDR3 protein: CASSVTGDNNQPQHF

D gene: NA
clone size: NA
V gene: TRBV29-1
J gene: TRBJ2-2
CDR3 DNA: TGCAGCGTCCAGGCATCCGGGGAGCTGTTTTTT
CDR3 protein: CSVQASGELFF

D gene: NA
clone size: NA
V gene: TRBV6-5
J gene: TRBJ1-5
CDR3 DNA: TGTGCCAGCACCCCGGGAGGGTTAAATCAGCCCCAGCATTTT
CDR3 protein: CASTPGGLNQPQHF

D gene: TRBD1
clone size: NA
V gene: TRBV5-1
J gene: TRBJ2-1
CDR3 DNA: TGCGCCAGCAGCTCGACAGGGGTTAATGAGCAGTTCTTC
CDR3 protein: CASSSTGVNEQFF

D gene: TRBD1
clone size: NA
V gene: TRBV6-6
J gene: TRBJ1-1
CDR3 DNA: TGTGCCAGCAGGGGGACAGGGCAGATAGACACTGAAGCTTTCTTT
CDR3 protein: CASRGTGQIDTEAFF

D gene: NA
clone size: NA
V gene: TRBV4-1
J gene: TRBJ2-7
CDR3 DNA: TGCGCCAGCAGCCAAGAACAGCTGATCTACGAGCAGTACTTC
CDR3 protein: CASSQEQLIYEQYF

D gene: TRBD1
clone size: NA
V gene: TRBV6-5
J gene: TRBJ1-5
CDR3 DNA: TGTGCCAGCAGAGCCGGGACAGGGAGCAATCAGCCCCAGCATTTT
CDR3 protein: CASRAGTGSNQPQHF

D gene: TRBD1
clone size: NA
V gene: TRBV5-6
J gene: TRBJ1-5
CDR3 DNA: TGTGCCAGCAGCTTGAACAGGGGATATCAGCCCCAGCATTTT
CDR3 protein: CASSLNRGYQPQHF

D gene: NA
clone size: NA
V gene: TRBV7-9
J gene: TRBJ1-5
CDR3 DNA: TGTGCCAGCAGGAGGCAAAATCAGCCCCAGCATTTT
CDR3 protein: CASRRQNQPQHF

D gene: TRBD1
clone size: NA
V gene: TRBV12-5
J gene: TRBJ1-5
CDR3 DNA: TGTGCTAGTGGTTCGACCGGGACAGGGGGCGTTCAGCCCCAGCATTTT
CDR3 protein: CASGSTGTGGVQPQHF

D gene: TRBD1
clone size: NA
V gene: TRBV5-1
J gene: TRBJ2-1
CDR3 DNA: TGCGCCAGCAGCGTCGGGACAGGGTACGACAATGAGCAGTTCTTC
CDR3 protein: CASSVGTGYDNEQFF

D gene: TRBD1
clone size: NA
V gene: TRBV7-2
J gene: TRBJ1-2
CDR3 DNA: TGTGCCAGCAGCCGTGGGGACAGGGGCTATGGCTACACCTTC
CDR3 protein: CASSRGDRGYGYTF

D gene: TRBD2
clone size: NA
V gene: TRBV4-1
J gene: TRBJ2-3
CDR3 DNA: TGCGCCAGCAGCCTTCGCTGGACTAGCGGGAAGGGAGATACGCAGTATTTT
CDR3 protein: CASSLRWTSGKGDTQYF

D gene: NA
clone size: NA
V gene: TRBV11-2
J gene: TRBJ2-7
CDR3 DNA: TGTGCCAGCAGGCAGACAGGACCCTACGAGCAGTACTTC
CDR3 protein: CASRQTGPYEQYF

D gene: NA
clone size: NA
V gene: TRBV6-5
J gene: TRBJ2-5
CDR3 DNA: TGTGCCAGCAGGGATGACCAGGGGTTGGAGACCCAGTACTTC
CDR3 protein: CASRDDQGLETQYF

D gene: NA
clone size: NA
V gene: TRBV15
J gene: TRBJ2-1
CDR3 DNA: TGTGCCACCAGCAGAGATCTCCGGGAGGAGCAGTTCTTC
CDR3 protein: CATSRDLREEQFF

D gene: NA
clone size: NA
V gene: TRBV19
J gene: TRBJ1-1
CDR3 DNA: TGTGCCAGTACTCCAATACTACCAGGGGACATTTACTGGGTCGGTGAAGCTTTCTTT
CDR3 protein: CASTPILPGDIYWVGEAFF

D gene: NA
clone size: NA
V gene: TRBV11-3
J gene: TRBJ2-2
CDR3 DNA: TGTGCCAGCAGCTTAAACGGGGACACCGGGGAGCTGTTTTTT
CDR3 protein: CASSLNGDTGELFF

D gene: NA
clone size: NA
V gene: TRBV29-1
J gene: TRBJ1-1
CDR3 DNA: TGCAGCGTTGGGAGCCCTGAAGCTTTCTTT
CDR3 protein: CSVGSPEAFF

D gene: NA
clone size: NA
V gene: TRBV19
J gene: TRBJ1-4
CDR3 DNA: TGTGCCAGTAGTATGACAGCAACTAATGAAAAACTGTTTTTT
CDR3 protein: CASSMTATNEKLFF